This T cell receptor beta chain was identified in a study of T-cell memory formation after mild COVID-19. In the study overall: The two donors had largely donor-specific TCR clusters.

Findings and limits, study-wide: Nothing showed for sure that second-wave clones peaking on day 37 were SARS-CoV-2 specific.

Germline V CDR1 and CDR2: SGHDN, FVKESK. The CDR3 totals 16 residues. The J segment lost 2 bases and the V segment lost 4 bases, leaving 9 bases of the junction unmatched. Concerning this clonotype: Its matching antigen is unknown.

MiXCR, applied by TCRdb to the 5' RACE reads, yields one record per CDR3 protein. The repertoire has about 190,000 distinct CDR3 sequences, 15% to 20% of them found once; the top ten carry 2% to 3%. The receptor was derived from an adult woman who had mild COVID-19 (a few samples of this study predate the infection). Cell type and time point are not known. Sample: PBMCs or a T cell subset sorted from them (not recorded which). The rearrangement links TRBV14 to TRBJ2-3; 7 bases fit TRBD1. The CDR3 loop reads CASSPGQVRTTDTQYF. The CDR3 bases are TGTGCCAGCAGCCCCGGACAGGTCAGAACCACAGATACGCAGTATTTT.